This T cell receptor (beta chain) originates from a study of CD8 T cells in Susac syndrome (dated by TCRdb to the late 2010s). Study-level background: Whether CD8+ T cell activation and differentiation in Susac syndrome was antigen driven was tested using repertoire sequencing. Clonality of the CD8+ T cell repertoire was compared between eleven to twelve healthy donors, approximately 14 Susac syndrome patients and 15 multiple sclerosis patients. Broader findings and caveats from the paper: The number of individuals in the TCR sequencing and HLA analysis was recognized as being relatively small.

Peripheral blood CD8+ and CD4+ T cells from healthy donors, Susac syndrome patients and multiple sclerosis patients were profiled by high-throughput TCR beta sequencing. The multiple sclerosis controls were treatment-naive patients whose relapsing-remitting disease, either stable or active, fulfilled the revised McDonald criteria. Bulk CD8+ and CD4+ T cells were purified magnetically by negative isolation, whereas CD8+ TEMRA cells were enriched by FACS. Blood was collected in EDTA tubes and processed within 24 hours, with PBMCs isolated through density gradient centrifugation. PBMCs intended for TCR sequencing were cryopreserved in liquid nitrogen and thawed later in a water bath at 37 degrees C. The sorted or isolated CD4+, CD8+ and CD8+ TEMRA cells reached a purity of at least 90%. In regard to this clonotype: The antigen this receptor binds is unknown. Base qualities are not at hand, and no much larger clone is one base apart.

V sheds 8 bases and J sheds 8 bases, leaving 24 bases between their ends. The germline V gene (reference sequence) supplies CDR1 SEHNR and CDR2 FQNEAQ. Including the terminal cysteine and phenylalanine, the CDR3 comprises 15 residues. The read is trimmed to its CDR3 DNA, 45 bases read in frame from base 1. RNA was extracted using the RNeasy kit, and roughly 0.5 to 1 ug of the RNA was reverse transcribed with random hexamers. The immunoSEQ multiplex PCR assay, which covers 54 Vbeta and 13 Jbeta segments, was used to amplify TCR beta CDR3 regions. To correct PCR amplification bias, a synthetic template baseline was used for both primer optimization and computational correction. In the authors' own workflow: Reads were annotated to V, D and J genes according to IMGT and were analyzed with immunoSEQ Analyzer, with only productive sequences retained. Clonality was computed as one minus Shannon entropy normalized by log2 of the number of productive unique sequences. For each patient and control, public and private clones were evaluated among the 100 most prevalent clones. Clones were defined as Susac-specific if absent from the healthy and MS cohorts, from under 1,200 published viral clones and from other ImmuneACCESS disease sequences. Clones were called with MiXCR by TCRdb after fastp trimmed the public reads at Q25, and only in-frame beta chains were retained. One record per CDR3 amino acid sequence lists the most common genes and DNA. TCRdb, not the original authors, processed these V and J calls. The sample profile shows about 300,000 distinct CDR3 sequences; approximately 85% of them were found once. The ten largest make up 0.21% of the sample.

This sequence originates from a human donor with multiple sclerosis. The sequence is built from TRBV7-9 and TRBJ1-2; TRBD1 is possibly the D segment (6 matching bases). Sample: CD8+ T cells from PBMCs. The CDR3 has the sequence CASSPIGTGSAGYTF. The DNA sequence is as follows: TGTGCCAGCTCTCCTATCGGAACAGGGTCTGCGGGCTACACCTTC. This CDR3, with the reference TRBV7-9 and TRBJ1-2 proteins standing in past its ends, gives the full variable domain DTGVSQNPRHKITKRGQNVTFRCDPISEHNRLYWYRQTLGQGPEFLTYFQNEAQLEKSRLLSDRFSAERPKGSFSTLEIQRTEQGDSAMYLCASSPIGTGSAGYTFGSGTRLTVV.